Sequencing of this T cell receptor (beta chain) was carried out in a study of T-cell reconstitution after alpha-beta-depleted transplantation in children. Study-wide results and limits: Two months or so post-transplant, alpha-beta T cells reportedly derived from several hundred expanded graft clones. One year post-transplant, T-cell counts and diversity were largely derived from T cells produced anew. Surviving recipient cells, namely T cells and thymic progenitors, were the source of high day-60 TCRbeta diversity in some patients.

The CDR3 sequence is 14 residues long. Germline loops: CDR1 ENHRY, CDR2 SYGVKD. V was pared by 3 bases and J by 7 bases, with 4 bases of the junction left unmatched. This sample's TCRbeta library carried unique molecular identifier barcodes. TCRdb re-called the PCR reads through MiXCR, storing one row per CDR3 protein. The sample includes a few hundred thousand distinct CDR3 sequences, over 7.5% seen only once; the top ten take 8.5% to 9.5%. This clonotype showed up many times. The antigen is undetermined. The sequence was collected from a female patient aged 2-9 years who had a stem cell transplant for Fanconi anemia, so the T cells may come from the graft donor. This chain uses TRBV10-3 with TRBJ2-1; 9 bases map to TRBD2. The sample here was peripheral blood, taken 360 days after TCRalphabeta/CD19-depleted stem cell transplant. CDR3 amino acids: CAISDLAGTNEQFF. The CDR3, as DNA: TGTGCCATCAGTGACCTAGCGGGAACTAATGAGCAGTTCTTC.